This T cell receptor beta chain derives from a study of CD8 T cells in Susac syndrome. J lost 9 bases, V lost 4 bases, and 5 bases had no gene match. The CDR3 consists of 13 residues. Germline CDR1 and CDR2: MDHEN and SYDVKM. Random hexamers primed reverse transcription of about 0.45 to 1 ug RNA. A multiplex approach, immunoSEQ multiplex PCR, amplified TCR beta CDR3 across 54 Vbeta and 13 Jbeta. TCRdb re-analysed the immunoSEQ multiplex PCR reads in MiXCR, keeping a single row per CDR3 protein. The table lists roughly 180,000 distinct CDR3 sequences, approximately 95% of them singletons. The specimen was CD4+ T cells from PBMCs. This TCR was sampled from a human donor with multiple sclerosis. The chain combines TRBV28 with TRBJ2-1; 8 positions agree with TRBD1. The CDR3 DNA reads TGTGCCAGCAGTTCCCAACAGGGGGGTGAGCAGTTCTTC. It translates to CASSSQQGGEQFF.